The 23 T cell receptor beta chains below come from one sample, sequenced in a study of radiation and T cells in renal cell carcinoma. Time point given: blood 2 weeks post-SBRT. Treatment reported: 15 Gy SBRT to primary tumor, nephrectomy 4 weeks later. Libraries were prepared by immunoSEQ multiplex PCR; TCRdb keeps only in-frame clonotypes and omits some of them. This table has 70,000 to 100,000 clones, around 85% appearing once. The material sequenced was blood, taken from a patient whose treatment included radiotherapy and nephrectomy. The receptors originated from a woman in her fifties or sixties with renal cell carcinoma.

This clone came up once. V and J are TRBV20-1 and TRBJ2-7; 11 bases are shared with TRBD1. This CDR3 comprises 11 residues. CDR1 DFQATT and CDR2 SNEGSKA come from the germline V gene (reference sequence). In DNA form, the CDR3 reads TGCACCGGACAGGGGGCTTACGAGCAGTACTTC. This sequence encodes CTGQGAYEQYF.

V gene TRBV10-3 combines with J gene TRBJ1-5; D possibly corresponds to TRBD1 (5 bases). CDR1 and CDR2 from the germline V gene are ENHRY and SYGVKD. The CDR3 is 15 amino acids. V was trimmed by 0 bases and J by 7 bases, leaving 13 bases between them. The CDR3 spells CAISESGGAYQPQHF. In DNA form, the CDR3 reads TGTGCCATCAGTGAGTCGGGAGGGGCATACCAGCCCCAGCATTTT.

The gene calls are TRBV7-2 and TRBJ2-1, with 8 bases fitting TRBD2. The trim removed 3 bases at V and 8 bases at J, leaving 6 bases unmatched. The CDR3 is 14 amino acids. Germline CDR1 reads SGHTA; CDR2 reads FQGNSA. Here the CDR3 reads CASSFSGGAYEQFF. The CDR3 region has the DNA TGTGCCAGCAGCTTCTCCGGGGGGGCCTATGAGCAGTTCTTC.

The rearrangement joins TRBV7-2 to TRBJ2-1; 9 positions agree with TRBD2. There are 14 residues in the CDR3. CDR1 and CDR2 from the germline V gene are SGHTA and FQGNSA. V shed 0 bases and J 8 bases; nucleotides not matched to a gene: 2. For the CDR3, the DNA is TGTGCCAGCAGCTTAGCTAGCGGGAGTGATGAGCAGTTCTTC. As protein: CASSLASGSDEQFF.

This clone occurred a few times. V gene TRBV11-1 combines with J gene TRBJ2-1; 12 positions agree with TRBD2. The ends lost 1 base at V and 4 bases at J; junction bases unmatched: 8. Germline V gene lookup returns CDR1 SGHAT and CDR2 FQDESV (reference sequence). This CDR3 contains 18 residues. In nucleotides, the CDR3 is TGTGCCAGCAGCTTAGGAAGGAAGACTAGCGGGAGTTACAATGAGCAGTTCTTC. It encodes CASSLGRKTSGSYNEQFF.

The chain carries TRBV10-3 and TRBJ2-7; D perhaps matches TRBD1 (7 bases). The ends were cut back, 3 bases at V and 2 bases at J, with 11 bases in the middle. The CDR3 runs 14 residues. Germline values: CDR1 ENHRY, CDR2 SYGVKD. The CDR3: CAISDRGDAYEQYF. DNA of the CDR3: TGTGCCATCAGTGACAGGGGGGATGCCTACGAGCAGTACTTC.

The chain carries TRBV4-3 and TRBJ2-7, with a possible D match to TRBD2 (5 bases). This CDR3 contains 13 residues. The V gene lost 0 bases and the J gene lost 5 bases, with 8 bases spanning the gap. Germline V gene lookup returns CDR1 LGHNA and CDR2 YSLEER. This chain's CDR3 is CASSQEARDEQYF. CDR3 coding DNA: TGCGCCAGCAGCCAAGAAGCGAGGGACGAGCAGTACTTC.

In DNA form, the CDR3 reads TGTGCCATCGACAGTTATAACACCGGGGAGCTGTTTTTT. Translated: CAIDSYNTGELFF. This chain connects TRBV10-3 to TRBJ2-2, with a weak D call TRBD1 (5 bases). Germline lookup yields CDR1 ENHRY and CDR2 SYGVKD. This CDR3 is 13 amino acids long. Trimming pared 8 bases from V and 2 bases from J, leaving 9 bases between.

The genes are TRBV15 and TRBJ2-2; TRBD2 is a possible D gene (6 bases). The ends were cut back, 8 bases at V and 3 bases at J, with 13 bases in the middle. Germline CDR1 reads LNHNV; CDR2 reads YYDKDF (reference sequence). The CDR3 spans 14 residues. The CDR3 loop reads CATGEGGYTGELFF. In DNA form, the CDR3 reads TGTGCCACCGGTGAGGGAGGCTACACCGGGGAGCTGTTTTTT.

Only one count was recorded for this clone. The V call is TRBV4-3, the J call TRBJ2-7; no firm D call. This CDR3 spans 14 amino acids. The germline V and J ends were trimmed by 0 bases and 4 bases, with 10 bases remaining between them. CDR1 and CDR2 (germline): LGHNA, YSLEER. The CDR3 is CASSQDLASYEQYF. CDR3 in DNA: TGCGCCAGCAGCCAAGATTTGGCGTCTTACGAGCAGTACTTC.

The J gene is TRBJ1-3, the V gene TRBV19, with D possibly matching TRBD1 (6 bases). Trimming removed 4 bases from V and 0 bases from J, with 16 bases in between. CDR1 and CDR2 (germline): LNHDA, SQIVND (reference sequence). The CDR3 is made up of 17 amino acids. The CDR3 region is CASSNGQLLSSGNTIYF. The CDR3 DNA follows: TGTGCCAGTAGTAATGGACAGCTCTTGAGCTCTGGAAACACCATATATTTT. Filled out from reference TRBV19 and TRBJ1-3, the complete variable domain reads DGGITQSPKYLFRKEGQNVTLSCEQNLNHDAMYWYRQDPGQGLRLIYYSQIVNDFQKGDIAEGYSVSREKKESFPLTVTSAQKNPTAFYLCASSNGQLLSSGNTIYFGEGSWLTVV.

The genes are TRBV19 and TRBJ2-7; 7 bases align to TRBD1. Trimming at V came to 5 bases and at J to 4 bases, leaving 5 bases not matched to a gene. Germline V gives CDR1 LNHDA, CDR2 SQIVND (reference sequence). CDR3 length: 13 amino acids. The CDR3 region is CASSLTGAYEQYF. The CDR3 DNA sequence: TGTGCCAGTAGTTTAACAGGGGCGTACGAGCAGTACTTC.

CDR3 region: CASSFKGTGGSQPQHF. As DNA, the CDR3 is TGTGCCAGCAGTTTCAAGGGGACAGGGGGTAGTCAGCCCCAGCATTTT. The chain is built from TRBV27 and TRBJ1-5; 11 bases map to TRBD1. Trimming cost V 3 bases and J 6 bases; bases outside gene matches: 7. This CDR3 is 16 amino acids long. Germline-derived CDR1 and CDR2 are MNHEY and SMNVEV (reference sequence).

This chain uses TRBV29-1 with TRBJ1-1; D might be TRBD1 (5 bases). V was pared by 4 bases and J by 3 bases, with 15 bases between. CDR1 SQVTM and CDR2 ANQGSEA come from the germline V gene. This CDR3 is built from 14 residues. CDR3 amino acids: CSVVFGARDTEAFF. The CDR3 DNA follows: TGCAGCGTTGTTTTCGGGGCGCGGGACACTGAAGCTTTCTTT.

The chain uses TRBV7-2 and TRBJ1-2; 9 bases are shared with TRBD1. This CDR3 region has 16 residues. J was trimmed by 0 bases and V by 2 bases; bases with no gene match: 4. Per germline, CDR1 SGHTA and CDR2 FQGNSA. CDR3 in DNA: TGTGCCAGCAGCTTAAGGACAGGGGCGACTAACTATGGCTACACCTTC. This sequence encodes CASSLRTGATNYGYTF.

The V gene is TRBV18, the J gene TRBJ1-5; D remains ambiguous. CDR1 and CDR2 from the germline V gene are KGHSH and LQKENI. The CDR3 covers 14 residues. Deletions cut 2 bases from V and 0 bases from J, with 5 bases between. CDR3 sequence: CASSPGNSNQPQHF. The CDR3 DNA reads as TGTGCCAGCTCACCAGGGAATAGCAATCAGCCCCAGCATTTT.

The chain links TRBV29-1 to TRBJ2-3; TRBD2 matches 13 bases. V shed 7 bases, J shed 2 bases, and the junction held 6 bases outside the gene matches. This CDR3 region has 15 residues. Germline V gene sequence: CDR1 SQVTM, CDR2 ANQGSEA. The CDR3 is CSAGTSGDHTDTQYF. CDR3 DNA sequence: TGCAGCGCTGGGACTAGCGGGGACCACACAGATACGCAGTATTTT.

The chain combines TRBV9 with TRBJ1-1; 9 positions agree with TRBD1. After removal of 1 base from V and 0 bases from J, the junction contained 4 bases not matched to a gene. Germline CDR1 is SGDLS and CDR2 is YYNGEE. This CDR3 has 16 amino acids. The CDR3 sequence: CASSVTDRGMNTEAFF. CDR3 coding DNA: TGTGCCAGCAGCGTAACGGACAGGGGAATGAACACTGAAGCTTTCTTT.

This chain uses TRBV15 with TRBJ2-1; 9 nucleotides match TRBD2. Germline CDR1 and CDR2: LNHNV and YYDKDF (reference sequence). Germline trimming cut 0 bases from V and 1 base from J; bases unmatched to any gene: 4. The length of the CDR3 is 17 residues. The CDR3 DNA sequence: TGTGCCACCAGCAGAGAGAGTAGCGGGGGATCCTACAATGAGCAGTTCTTC. Protein product: CATSRESSGGSYNEQFF.

The CDR3 DNA reads TGTGCCAGCAGCAAATCGGGGAGTGCCTACGAGCAGTACTTC. It yields the protein CASSKSGSAYEQYF. The V gene is TRBV21-1, the J gene TRBJ2-7; the table's D call, TRBD2, has no DNA check behind it. TRBV21-1 is described as a pseudogene. The CDR3 runs 14 residues.

The genes are TRBV10-3 and TRBJ2-5, with D possibly TRBD1 on 6 matching bases. The CDR3 is 13 residues long. Germline V gene data show CDR1 as ENHRY and CDR2 as SYGVKD. Trimming left V 4 bases short and J 5 bases short, with 11 bases between. The CDR3 sequence: CAISASQGETQYF. Written as DNA, the CDR3 is TGTGCCATCAGTGCATCCCAGGGGGAGACCCAGTACTTC.

This clone was recorded only once. DNA of the CDR3: TGTGCCAGCAGTGCAACCGGGGGGGTTCAGCCCCAGCATTTT. Translated: CASSATGGVQPQHF. The rearrangement joins TRBV25-1 to TRBJ1-5, with D possibly being TRBD1 (5 bases). From germline, CDR1 is MGHDK and CDR2 SYGVNS. The CDR3 is made up of 14 amino acids. The V gene lost 4 bases and the J gene lost 6 bases, with 13 bases spanning the gap.

In its sample, this clone was seen many times. The chain links TRBV19 to TRBJ1-1; no definite D call. Trimming removed 1 base at V and 8 bases at J, with 8 bases between. The length of the CDR3 is 12 residues. Per the germline V gene, CDR1 is LNHDA and CDR2 is SQIVND (reference sequence). The CDR3 DNA sequence: TGTGCCAGTAGTATAGCATTGAGCGAAGCTTTCTTT. This sequence encodes CASSIALSEAFF.